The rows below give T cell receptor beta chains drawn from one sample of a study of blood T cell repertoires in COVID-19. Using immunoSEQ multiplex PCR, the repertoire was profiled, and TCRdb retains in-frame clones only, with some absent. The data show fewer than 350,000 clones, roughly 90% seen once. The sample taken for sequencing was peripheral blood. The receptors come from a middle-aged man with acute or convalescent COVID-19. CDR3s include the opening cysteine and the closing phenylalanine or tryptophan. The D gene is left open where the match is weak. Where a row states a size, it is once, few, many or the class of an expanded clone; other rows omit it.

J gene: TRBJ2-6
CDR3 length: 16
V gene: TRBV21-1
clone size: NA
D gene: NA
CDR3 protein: CAPGDRHSSGANVLTF
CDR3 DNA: TGTGCCCCCGGGGACAGACATTCCTCTGGGGCCAACGTCCTGACTTTC

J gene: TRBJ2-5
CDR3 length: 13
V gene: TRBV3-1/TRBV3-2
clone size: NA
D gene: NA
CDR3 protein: CASSQRSKETQYF
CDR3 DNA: TGTGCCAGCAGCCAAAGGAGCAAAGAGACCCAGTACTTC

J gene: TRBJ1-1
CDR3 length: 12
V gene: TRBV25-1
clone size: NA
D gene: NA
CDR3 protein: CASRAGGVEAFF
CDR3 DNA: TGTGCCAGCAGGGCCGGGGGGGTTGAAGCTTTCTTT

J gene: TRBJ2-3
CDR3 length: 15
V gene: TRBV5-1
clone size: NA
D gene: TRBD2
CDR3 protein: CASSFLGGFTDTQYF
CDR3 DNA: TGCGCCAGCAGCTTTTTGGGGGGGTTCACAGATACGCAGTATTTT

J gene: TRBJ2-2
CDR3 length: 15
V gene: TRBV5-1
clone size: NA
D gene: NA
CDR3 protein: CASESGGAPTGELFF
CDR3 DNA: TGCGCAAGCGAGAGTGGGGGGGCGCCCACCGGGGAGCTGTTTTTT

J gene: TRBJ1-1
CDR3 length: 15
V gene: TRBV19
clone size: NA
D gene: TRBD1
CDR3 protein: CASSIDWTGHTEAFF
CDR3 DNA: TGTGCCAGTAGTATAGACTGGACAGGTCACACTGAAGCTTTCTTT

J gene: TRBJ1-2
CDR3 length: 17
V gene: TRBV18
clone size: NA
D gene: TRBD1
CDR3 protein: CASSPQGQGFSNYGYTF
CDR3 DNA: TGTGCCAGCTCACCACAGGGACAGGGATTTTCTAACTATGGCTACACCTTC

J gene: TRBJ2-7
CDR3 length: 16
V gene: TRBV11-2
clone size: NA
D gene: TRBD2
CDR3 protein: CASIGPSGGIHYEQYF
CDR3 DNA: TGTGCCAGCATCGGCCCTAGCGGGGGGATTCACTACGAGCAGTACTTC

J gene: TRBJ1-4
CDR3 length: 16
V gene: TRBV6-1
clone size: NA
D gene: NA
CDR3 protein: CASSEGVGTNNEKLFF
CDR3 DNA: TGTGCCAGCAGTGAAGGAGTCGGGACTAATAATGAAAAACTGTTTTTT

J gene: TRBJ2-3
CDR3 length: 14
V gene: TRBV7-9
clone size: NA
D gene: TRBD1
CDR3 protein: CASSLGGGGDTQYF
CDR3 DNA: TGTGCCAGCAGCTTAGGAGGGGGCGGAGATACGCAGTATTTT

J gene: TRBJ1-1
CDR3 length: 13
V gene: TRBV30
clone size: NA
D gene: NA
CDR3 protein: CAWSADMNTEAFF
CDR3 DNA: TGTGCCTGGAGCGCCGATATGAACACCGAAGCTTTCTTT

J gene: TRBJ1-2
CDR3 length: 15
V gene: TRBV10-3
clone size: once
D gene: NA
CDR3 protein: CAISDSDRYEVGYTF
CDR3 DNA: TGTGCCATCAGTGACTCCGACAGGTATGAGGTCGGCTACACCTTC

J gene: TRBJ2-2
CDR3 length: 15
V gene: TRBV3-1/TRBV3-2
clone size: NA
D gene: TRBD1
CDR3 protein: CASSQWTGGTGELFF
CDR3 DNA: TGTGCCAGCAGCCAATGGACAGGGGGGACCGGGGAGCTGTTTTTT

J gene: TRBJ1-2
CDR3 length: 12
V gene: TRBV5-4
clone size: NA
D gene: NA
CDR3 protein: CASSLTDYGYTF
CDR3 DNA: TGTGCCAGCAGCTTGACGGACTATGGCTACACCTTC

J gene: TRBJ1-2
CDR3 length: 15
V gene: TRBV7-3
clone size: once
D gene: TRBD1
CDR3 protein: CASSFTGTGKSGYTF
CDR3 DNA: TGTGCCAGCAGCTTTACGGGGACAGGGAAGTCTGGCTACACCTTC

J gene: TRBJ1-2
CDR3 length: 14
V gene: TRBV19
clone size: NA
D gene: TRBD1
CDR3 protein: CASSRTGTGFGYTF
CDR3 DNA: TGTGCCAGTAGCAGAACCGGGACAGGGTTCGGCTACACCTTC

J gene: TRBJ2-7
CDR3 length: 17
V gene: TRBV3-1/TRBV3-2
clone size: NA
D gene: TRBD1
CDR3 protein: CASSRGLYRDRGYEQYF
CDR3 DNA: TGTGCCAGCAGCCGCGGCCTTTACCGGGACAGGGGTTACGAGCAGTACTTC

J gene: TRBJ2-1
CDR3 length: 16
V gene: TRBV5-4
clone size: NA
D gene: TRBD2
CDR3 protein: CASSLDLSGGYNEQFF
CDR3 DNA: TGTGCCAGCAGCTTGGACCTTAGCGGGGGCTACAATGAGCAGTTCTTC

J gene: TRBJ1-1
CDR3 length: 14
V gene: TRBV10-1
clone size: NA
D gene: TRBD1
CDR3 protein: CASSVFTGGNEAFF
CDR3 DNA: TGCGCCAGCAGTGTCTTCACAGGGGGCAATGAAGCTTTCTTT

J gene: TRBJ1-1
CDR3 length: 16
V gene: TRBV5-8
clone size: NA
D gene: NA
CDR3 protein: CASSLVHGRGDTEAFF
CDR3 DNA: TGTGCCAGCAGCTTGGTCCATGGGCGCGGGGACACTGAAGCTTTCTTT

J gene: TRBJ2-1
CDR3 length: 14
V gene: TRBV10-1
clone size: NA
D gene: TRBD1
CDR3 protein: CASSTGQKKNEQFF
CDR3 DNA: TGCGCCAGCTCTACGGGACAGAAAAAGAATGAGCAGTTCTTC

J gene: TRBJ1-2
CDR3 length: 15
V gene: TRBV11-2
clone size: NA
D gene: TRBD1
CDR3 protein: CASSPQDRRGYGYTF
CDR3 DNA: TGTGCCAGCAGCCCCCAGGACAGGCGCGGCTATGGCTACACCTTC

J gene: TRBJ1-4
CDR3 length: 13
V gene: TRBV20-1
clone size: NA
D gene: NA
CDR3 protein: CSASDSSSEKLFF
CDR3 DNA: TGCAGTGCTAGTGACTCCTCTAGTGAAAAACTGTTTTTT

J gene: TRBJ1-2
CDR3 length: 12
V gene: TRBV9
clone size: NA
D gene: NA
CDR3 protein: CASSERANGYTF
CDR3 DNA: TGTGCCAGCAGCGAGAGGGCTAATGGCTACACCTTC

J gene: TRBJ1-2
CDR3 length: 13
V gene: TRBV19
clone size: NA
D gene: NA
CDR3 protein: CASSINGLIGYTF
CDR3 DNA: TGTGCCAGTAGTATAAATGGTCTTATCGGGTACACCTTC

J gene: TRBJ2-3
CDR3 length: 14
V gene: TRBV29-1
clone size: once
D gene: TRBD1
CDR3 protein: CSVSGQGVTDTQYF
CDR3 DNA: TGCAGCGTTTCCGGACAGGGGGTCACAGATACGCAGTATTTT

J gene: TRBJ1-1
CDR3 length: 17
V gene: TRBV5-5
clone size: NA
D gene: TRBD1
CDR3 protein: CASSLLGQGRPYTEAFF
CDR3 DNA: TGTGCCAGCAGCTTACTAGGACAGGGGCGCCCCTACACTGAAGCTTTCTTT

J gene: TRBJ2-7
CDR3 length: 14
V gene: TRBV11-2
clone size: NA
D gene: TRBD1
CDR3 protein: CASSFRTGSYEQYF
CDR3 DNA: TGTGCCAGCAGCTTCCGGACAGGCTCCTACGAGCAGTACTTC

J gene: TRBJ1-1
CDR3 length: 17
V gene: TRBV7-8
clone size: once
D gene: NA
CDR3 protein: CASSLGTSAGRGTEAFF
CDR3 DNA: TGTGCCAGCAGCTTAGGCACCTCGGCGGGGAGGGGGACTGAAGCTTTCTTT

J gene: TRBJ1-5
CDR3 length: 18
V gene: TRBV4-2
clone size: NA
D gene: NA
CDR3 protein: CASSQGGGYYISNQPQHF
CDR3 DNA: TGTGCCAGCAGCCAAGGGGGGGGCTATTATATTAGCAATCAGCCCCAGCATTTT

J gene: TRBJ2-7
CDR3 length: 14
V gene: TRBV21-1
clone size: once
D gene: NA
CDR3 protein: CASSKVPRVDEQYF
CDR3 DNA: TGTGCCAGCAGCAAAGTACCGAGGGTGGACGAGCAGTACTTC

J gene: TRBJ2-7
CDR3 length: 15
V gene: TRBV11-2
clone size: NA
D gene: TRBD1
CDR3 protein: CASSLVFTGGGEQYF
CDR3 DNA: TGTGCCAGCAGCTTAGTTTTCACAGGGGGCGGCGAGCAGTACTTC

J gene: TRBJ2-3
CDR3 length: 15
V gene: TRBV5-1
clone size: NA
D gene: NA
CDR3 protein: CASSWGTSRTDTQYF
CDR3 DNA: TGCGCCAGCAGCTGGGGGACATCGAGGACAGATACGCAGTATTTT

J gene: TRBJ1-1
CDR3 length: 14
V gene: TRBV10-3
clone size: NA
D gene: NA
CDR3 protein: CAISYQEGSTEAFF
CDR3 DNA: TGTGCCATCAGTTACCAGGAAGGTTCGACTGAAGCTTTCTTT

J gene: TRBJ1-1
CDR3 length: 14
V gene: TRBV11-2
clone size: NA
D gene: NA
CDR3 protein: CASSYRQSNTEAFF
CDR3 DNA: TGTGCCAGCAGCTACAGACAGAGCAACACTGAAGCTTTCTTT

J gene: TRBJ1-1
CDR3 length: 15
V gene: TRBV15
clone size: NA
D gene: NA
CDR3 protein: CATSRSPTANTEAFF
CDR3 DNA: TGTGCCACCAGCAGATCTCCAACAGCGAACACTGAAGCTTTCTTT

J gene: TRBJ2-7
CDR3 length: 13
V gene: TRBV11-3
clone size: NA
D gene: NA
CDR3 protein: CASSLAPGAEQYF
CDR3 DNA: TGTGCCAGCAGCTTAGCCCCTGGGGCCGAGCAGTACTTC

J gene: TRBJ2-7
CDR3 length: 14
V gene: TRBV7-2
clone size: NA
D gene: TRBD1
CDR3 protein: CASSLDRGRLEQYF
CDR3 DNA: TGTGCCAGCAGCCTGGACAGGGGGCGTCTGGAGCAGTACTTC

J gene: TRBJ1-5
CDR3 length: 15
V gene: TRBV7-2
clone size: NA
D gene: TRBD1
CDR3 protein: CASSLRGRGYQPQHF
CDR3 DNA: TGTGCCAGCAGCCTCAGGGGGCGCGGTTATCAGCCCCAGCATTTT

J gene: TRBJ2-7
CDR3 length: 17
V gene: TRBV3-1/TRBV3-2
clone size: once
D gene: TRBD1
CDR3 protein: CASSQASRTGNSYEQYF
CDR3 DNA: TGTGCCAGCAGCCAAGCTTCCCGGACAGGCAACTCCTACGAGCAGTACTTC

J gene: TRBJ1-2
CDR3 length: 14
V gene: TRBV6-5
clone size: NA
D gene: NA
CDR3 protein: CASSYSSTAYGYTF
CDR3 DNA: TGTGCCAGCAGTTACTCGTCGACAGCCTATGGCTACACCTTC

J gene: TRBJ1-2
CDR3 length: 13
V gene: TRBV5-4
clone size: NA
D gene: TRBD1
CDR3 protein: CASSLDRGRGYTF
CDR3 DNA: TGTGCCAGCAGCTTGGACAGGGGTCGAGGCTACACCTTC

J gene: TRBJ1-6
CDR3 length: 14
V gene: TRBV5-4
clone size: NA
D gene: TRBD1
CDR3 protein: CASSLEVQGAPLHF
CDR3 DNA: TGTGCCAGCAGCTTGGAGGTTCAGGGGGCACCCCTCCACTTT

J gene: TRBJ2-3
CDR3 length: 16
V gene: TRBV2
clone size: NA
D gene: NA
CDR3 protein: CASSEQGPSAQDTQYF
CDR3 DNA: TGTGCCAGCAGTGAGCAGGGGCCTTCCGCACAAGATACGCAGTATTTT

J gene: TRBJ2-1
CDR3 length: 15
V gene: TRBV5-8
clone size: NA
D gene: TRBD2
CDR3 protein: CASSAGGSSYNEQFF
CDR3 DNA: TGTGCCAGCAGCGCGGGGGGAAGCTCCTACAATGAGCAGTTCTTC

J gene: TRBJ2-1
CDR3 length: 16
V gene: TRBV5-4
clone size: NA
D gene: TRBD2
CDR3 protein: CASSLPGLAGDNEQFF
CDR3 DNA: TGTGCCAGCAGTCTCCCCGGGCTAGCGGGTGACAATGAGCAGTTCTTC

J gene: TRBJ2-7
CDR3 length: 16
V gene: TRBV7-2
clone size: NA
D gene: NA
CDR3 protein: CASSLVEGTVSYEQYF
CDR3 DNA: TGTGCCAGCAGCTTAGTGGAGGGGACGGTCTCCTACGAGCAGTACTTC

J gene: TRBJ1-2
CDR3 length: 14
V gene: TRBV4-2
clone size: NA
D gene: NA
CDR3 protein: CASSQDNFNYGYTF
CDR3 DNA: TGTGCCAGCAGCCAAGATAATTTTAACTATGGCTACACCTTC

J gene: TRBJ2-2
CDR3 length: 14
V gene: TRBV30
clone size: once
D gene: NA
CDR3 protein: CAWSGRGNTGELFF
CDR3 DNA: TGTGCCTGGAGTGGAAGAGGGAACACCGGGGAGCTGTTTTTT

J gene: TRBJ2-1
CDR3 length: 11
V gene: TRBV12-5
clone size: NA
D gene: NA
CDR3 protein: CASGSYNEQFF
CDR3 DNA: TGTGCTAGTGGTTCGTACAATGAGCAGTTCTTC

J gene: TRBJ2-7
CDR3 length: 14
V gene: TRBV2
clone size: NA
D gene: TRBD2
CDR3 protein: CASSGPSGGYEQYF
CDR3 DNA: TGTGCCAGCAGTGGTCCTAGCGGGGGTTACGAGCAGTACTTC

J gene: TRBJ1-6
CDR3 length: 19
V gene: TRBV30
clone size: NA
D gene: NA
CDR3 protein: CAWSVTRTVGSSYNSPLHF
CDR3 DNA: TGTGCCTGGAGTGTAACCCGGACAGTAGGTTCCTCCTATAATTCACCCCTCCACTTT

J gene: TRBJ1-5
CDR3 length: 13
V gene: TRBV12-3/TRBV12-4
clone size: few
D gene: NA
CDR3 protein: CASSPMESQPQHF
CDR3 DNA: TGTGCCAGCAGCCCCATGGAGTCCCAGCCCCAGCATTTT